The T cell receptor beta chain described here comes from a study of identical twins. Addition of a universal primer site occurred through template switching, and cDNA carried unique molecular identifiers. TCRdb independently ran MiXCR on the 5' RACE reads; one entry per CDR3 protein. The sample records more than 200,000 distinct CDR3 sequences, about 14% being singletons. Germline values: CDR1 SQVTM, CDR2 ANQGSEA. V lost 6 bases, J lost 5 bases, and 7 bases stayed unmatched. This CDR3 is built from 13 residues. This clonotype was picked up a small number of times. Input material: memory (CD45RO+) T cells sorted from blood. The source of this sequence is a woman younger than 30 in good health. The chain recombines TRBV29-1 with TRBJ1-2; 9 nucleotides match TRBD1. The CDR3 reads CSVPGQGIYGYTF. The DNA for the CDR3 is TGCAGCGTACCCGGACAGGGGATATATGGCTACACCTTC.